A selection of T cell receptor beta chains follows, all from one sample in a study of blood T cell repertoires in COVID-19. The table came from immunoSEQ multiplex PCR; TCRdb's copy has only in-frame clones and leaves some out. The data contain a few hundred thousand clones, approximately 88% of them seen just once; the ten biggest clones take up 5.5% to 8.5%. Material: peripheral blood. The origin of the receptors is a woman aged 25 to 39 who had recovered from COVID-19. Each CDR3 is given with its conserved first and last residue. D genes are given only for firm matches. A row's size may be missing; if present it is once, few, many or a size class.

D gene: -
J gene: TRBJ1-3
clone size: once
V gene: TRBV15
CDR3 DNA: TGTGCCACCAGCAGAGATCTATCCGCCTCTGGAAACACCATATATTTT
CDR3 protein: CATSRDLSASGNTIYF

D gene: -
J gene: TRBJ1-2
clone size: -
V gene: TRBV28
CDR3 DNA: TGTGCCAGCTCCGGCCAAGACAAGCCAACCTATGGCTACACCTTC
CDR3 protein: CASSGQDKPTYGYTF

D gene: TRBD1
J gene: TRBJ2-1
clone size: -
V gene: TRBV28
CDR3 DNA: TGTGCCACCGGGACAGCGGCCTACAATGAGCAGTTCTTC
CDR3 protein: CATGTAAYNEQFF

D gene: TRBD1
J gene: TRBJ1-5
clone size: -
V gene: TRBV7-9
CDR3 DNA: TGTGCCAGCAGCCGACAGGGGGGCAATCAGCCCCAGCATTTT
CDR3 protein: CASSRQGGNQPQHF

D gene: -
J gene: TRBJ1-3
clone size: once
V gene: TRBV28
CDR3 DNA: TGTGCCAGCAGTCTAGGGGTCCTAAGAAACACCATATATTTT
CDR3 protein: CASSLGVLRNTIYF

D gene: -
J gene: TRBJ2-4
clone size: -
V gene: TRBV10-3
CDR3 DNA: TGTGCCATCAGTGAGAATCGGAACATTCAGTACTTC
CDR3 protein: CAISENRNIQYF

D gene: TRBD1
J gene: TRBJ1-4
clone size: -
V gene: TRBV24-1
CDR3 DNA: TGTGCCACCAGTGACTCGACCGGGACAGGGGTAAATGAAAAACTGTTTTTT
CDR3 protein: CATSDSTGTGVNEKLFF

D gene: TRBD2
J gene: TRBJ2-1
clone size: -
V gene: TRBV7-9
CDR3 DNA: TGTGCCAGCAGTTCCTGGAAGGGACTAGCTATAAATGAGCAGTTCTTC
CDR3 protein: CASSSWKGLAINEQFF

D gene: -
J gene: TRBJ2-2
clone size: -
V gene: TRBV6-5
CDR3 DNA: TGTGCCAGCAGTCCCTTCGCGAACACCGGGGAGCTGTTTTTT
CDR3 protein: CASSPFANTGELFF

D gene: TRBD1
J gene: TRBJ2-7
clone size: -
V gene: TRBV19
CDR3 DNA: TGTGCCAGTAGACCTGCCGGGACAGGGATTTACGAGCAGTACTTC
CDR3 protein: CASRPAGTGIYEQYF

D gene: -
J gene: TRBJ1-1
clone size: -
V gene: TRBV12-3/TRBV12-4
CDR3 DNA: TGTGCCGGCCAGAGGTGGTCGGGCACTGAAGCTTTCTTT
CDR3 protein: CAGQRWSGTEAFF

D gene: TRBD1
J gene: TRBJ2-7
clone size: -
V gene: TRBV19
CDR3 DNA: TGTGCCAGTAGTAGACAGGGGAGCTACGAGCAGTACTTC
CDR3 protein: CASSRQGSYEQYF

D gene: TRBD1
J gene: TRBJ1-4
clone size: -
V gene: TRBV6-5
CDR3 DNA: TGTGCCAGCCAACAGGGGTGGGCTGAAAAACTGTTTTTT
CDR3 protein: CASQQGWAEKLFF

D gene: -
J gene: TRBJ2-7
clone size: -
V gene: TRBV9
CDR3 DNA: TGTGCCAGCAGCGTAGGGGTGGCAGGGGCGCACCACGAGCAGTACTTC
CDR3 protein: CASSVGVAGAHHEQYF

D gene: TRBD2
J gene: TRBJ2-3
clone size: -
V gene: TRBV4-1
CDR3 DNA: TGCGCCAGCAGCCATGCGGGGGGGCTGGATACGCAGTATTTT
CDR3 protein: CASSHAGGLDTQYF

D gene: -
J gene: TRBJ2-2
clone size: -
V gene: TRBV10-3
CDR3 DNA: TGTGCCATCAGTGATGGGAGGAAACAGGCCGGGGAGCTGTTTTTT
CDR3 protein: CAISDGRKQAGELFF

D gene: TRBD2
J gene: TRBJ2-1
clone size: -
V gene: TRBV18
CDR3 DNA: TGTGCCAGCTCATCCCTAGCGGAAGAGCAGTTCTTC
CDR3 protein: CASSSLAEEQFF

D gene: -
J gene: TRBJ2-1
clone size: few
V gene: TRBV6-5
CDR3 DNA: TGTGCCAGCAGTTACGGTAGTTCCGATGAGCAGTTCTTC
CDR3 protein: CASSYGSSDEQFF

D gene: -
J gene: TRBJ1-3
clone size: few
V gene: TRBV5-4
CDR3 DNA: TGTGCCAGCAGCTTGACCGCAGGGTACTCTGGAAACACCATATATTTT
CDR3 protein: CASSLTAGYSGNTIYF

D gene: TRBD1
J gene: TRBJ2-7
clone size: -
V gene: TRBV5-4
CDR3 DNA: TGTGCCAGCAGCGCAAAGGGGGCTCTCTCCTACGAGCAGTACTTC
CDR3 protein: CASSAKGALSYEQYF

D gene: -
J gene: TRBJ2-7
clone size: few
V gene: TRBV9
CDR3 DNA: TGTGCCAGCAGCGTAGATCCCGCCAGCTCCTACGAGCAGTACTTC
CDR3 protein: CASSVDPASSYEQYF

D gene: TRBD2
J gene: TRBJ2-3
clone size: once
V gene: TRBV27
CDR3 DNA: TGTGCCAGCAGTTCCCTAGCGGGGGACAGTTTTGATACGCAGTATTTT
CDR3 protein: CASSSLAGDSFDTQYF

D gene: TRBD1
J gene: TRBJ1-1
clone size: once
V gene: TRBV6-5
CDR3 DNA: TGTGCCAGCAGCAACACCGGGACAGCGGACACTGAAGCTTTCTTT
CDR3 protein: CASSNTGTADTEAFF

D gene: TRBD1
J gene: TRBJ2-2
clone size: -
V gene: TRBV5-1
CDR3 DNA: TGCGCCAGCAGCTTTCAGGGGGACACCGGGGAGCTGTTTTTT
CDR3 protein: CASSFQGDTGELFF

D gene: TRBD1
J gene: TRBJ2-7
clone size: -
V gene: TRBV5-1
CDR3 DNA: TGCGCCAGCAGCTTGTTCGGGACAGGGCTTTTCTACGAGCAGTACTTC
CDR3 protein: CASSLFGTGLFYEQYF

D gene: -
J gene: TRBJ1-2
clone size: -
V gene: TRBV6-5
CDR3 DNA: TGTGCCAGCAGTCATAACCCGTTGACAGAATATGGCTACACCTTC
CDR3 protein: CASSHNPLTEYGYTF

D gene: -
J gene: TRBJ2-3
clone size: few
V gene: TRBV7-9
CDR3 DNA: TGTGCCAGCAGCCGAACCGGAGGATTCACAGATACGCAGTATTTT
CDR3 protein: CASSRTGGFTDTQYF

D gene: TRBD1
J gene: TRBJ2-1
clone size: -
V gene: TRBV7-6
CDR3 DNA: TGTGCCAGCAGCGAAGGGACAGGGGAGCGTGAGCAGTTCTTC
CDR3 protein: CASSEGTGEREQFF

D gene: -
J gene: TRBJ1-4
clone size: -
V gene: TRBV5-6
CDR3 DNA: TGTGCCAGCAGCCCAGCCCCCGGGGATGGAGAAAAACTGTTTTTT
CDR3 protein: CASSPAPGDGEKLFF

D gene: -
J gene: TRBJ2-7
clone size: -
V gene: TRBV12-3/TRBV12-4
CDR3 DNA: TGTGCCAGCAGGGCAGGGCCAGACTACGAGCAGTACTTC
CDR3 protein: CASRAGPDYEQYF

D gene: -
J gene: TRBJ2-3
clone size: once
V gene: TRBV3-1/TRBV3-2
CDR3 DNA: TGTGCCAGCAGCCAAGACAGGGGTTGGGATACGCAGTATTTT
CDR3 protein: CASSQDRGWDTQYF

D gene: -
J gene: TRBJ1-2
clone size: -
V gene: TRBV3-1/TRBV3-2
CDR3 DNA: TGTGCCAGCAGCCAAGAAGGAGGACCGGACTATGGCTACACCTTC
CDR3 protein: CASSQEGGPDYGYTF

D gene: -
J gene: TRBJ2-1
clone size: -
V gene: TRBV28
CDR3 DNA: TGTGCCAGCTGCCCAGGCCCCGATGAGCAGTTCTTC
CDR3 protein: CASCPGPDEQFF

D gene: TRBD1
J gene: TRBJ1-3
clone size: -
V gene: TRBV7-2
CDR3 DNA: TGTGCCAGCAGCCCAGGGGACAGACCAAGCTCTGGAAACACCATATATTTT
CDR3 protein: CASSPGDRPSSGNTIYF

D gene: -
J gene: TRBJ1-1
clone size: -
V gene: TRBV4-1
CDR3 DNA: TGCGCCAGCAGCCATGAAGGGGGCACTGAAGCTTTCTTT
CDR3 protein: CASSHEGGTEAFF

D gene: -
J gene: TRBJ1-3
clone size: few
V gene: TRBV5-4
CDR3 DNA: TGTGCCAGCAGCTTCGGAGGGGCTATGCAAAACACCATATATTTT
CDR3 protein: CASSFGGAMQNTIYF

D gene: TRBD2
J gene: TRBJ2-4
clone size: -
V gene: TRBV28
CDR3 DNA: TGTGCCAGCAGACAGACTAGCGGGGGCGCGCTAGCCAAAAACATTCAGTACTTC
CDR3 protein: CASRQTSGGALAKNIQYF

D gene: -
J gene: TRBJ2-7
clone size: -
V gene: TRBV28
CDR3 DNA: TGTGCCAGCAACCTCCGGGAGCCAGAGTACGAGCAGTACTTC
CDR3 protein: CASNLREPEYEQYF

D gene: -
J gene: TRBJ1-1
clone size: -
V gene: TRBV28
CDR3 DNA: TGTGCCAGCATAAACGGAGGCGTGGACACTGAAGCTTTCTTT
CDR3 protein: CASINGGVDTEAFF

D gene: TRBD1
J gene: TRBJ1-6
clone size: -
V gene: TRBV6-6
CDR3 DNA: TGTGCCAGCAAGGACAGGGTGAATTCACCCCTCCACTTT
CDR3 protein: CASKDRVNSPLHF